These 27 T cell receptor beta chains originate from one sample sequenced in a study of cytomegalovirus exposure and HLA in healthy donors (dated by TCRdb to about 2017). Receptors were amplified or captured by the immunoSEQ multiplex PCR assay. For the multiplex PCR, a mixture combining 60 forward primers for TCR Vbeta segments and 13 reverse primers for TCR Jbeta segments was used. The clones in this table, taken by TCRdb from immuneACCESS, are in-frame only. Not every clone is retained; where verified, under half of the shortfall comes from an unresolved V gene, and the cause of the rest is unknown. The sample table holds about 200,000 clones, of which roughly 84% were seen once. The top ten clonotypes cover roughly 0.7% of the sample. What was sequenced was PBMCs. The receptor source for this set is a boy aged 2 to 10 in good health and CMV-seronegative.

This chain connects TRBV7-9 to TRBJ2-7, with 7 bases fitting TRBD1. The CDR3 loop spans 14 amino acids. The germline CDR1 and CDR2 sequences are SEHNR and FQNEAQ (reference sequence). Unmatched junction bases numbered 5, after V lost 6 bases and J lost 0 bases. The CDR3 DNA follows: TGTGCCAGCAGTCCTCCAGGGGGCTCCTACGAGCAGTACTTC. Translated: CASSPPGGSYEQYF. Based on the CDR3 plus reference TRBV7-9 and TRBJ2-7, the full variable domain is DTGVSQNPRHKITKRGQNVTFRCDPISEHNRLYWYRQTLGQGPEFLTYFQNEAQLEKSRLLSDRFSAERPKGSFSTLEIQRTEQGDSAMYLCASSPPGGSYEQYFGPGTRLTVT.

The sample holds a few counts of this clone. The J gene is TRBJ1-5, the V gene TRBV6-6; 9 positions match TRBD1. Germline CDR1 and CDR2: MNHNY and SVGAGI (reference sequence). The junction had 3 bases not matched to a gene; V was cut back by 6 bases and J by 3 bases. CDR3 length: 14 amino acids. The CDR3 DNA reads as TGTGCCAGCAGGACAGGGGGTTCCAATCAGCCCCAGCATTTT. Residues: CASRTGGSNQPQHF.

The chain recombines TRBV5-4 with TRBJ2-3, with 7 positions matching TRBD1. V lost 5 bases to trimming and J lost 2 bases; unmatched junction nucleotides: 8. The CDR3 loop spans 15 amino acids. Germline V gives CDR1 SGHNT, CDR2 YYREEE (reference sequence). CDR3 in amino acids: CASRLDRAATDTQYF. CDR3 bases: TGTGCCAGCAGGCTAGACAGGGCAGCCACAGATACGCAGTATTTT.

The CDR3 reads CASSLGNLDSLTDTQYF. As DNA, the CDR3 is TGTGCCAGCAGCTTAGGAAACCTAGATAGCCTCACAGATACGCAGTATTTT. The chain joins TRBV7-9 to TRBJ2-3; D ambiguous. Trimming left V 1 base short and J 2 bases short, with 16 bases between. CDR1 is SEHNR and CDR2 is FQNEAQ in the germline V gene (reference sequence). The CDR3 contains 17 residues.

The chain joins TRBV7-2 to TRBJ2-7; 12 bases fit TRBD2. CDR1 and CDR2 (germline): SGHTA, FQGNSA. The ends lost 5 bases at V and 2 bases at J; junction bases unmatched: 4. CDR3 length equals 15 residues. The CDR3 DNA is TGTGCCAGCAGCATTGGACTAGCGGGGACCTACGAGCAGTACTTC. Translated: CASSIGLAGTYEQYF.

The chain couples TRBV9 to TRBJ1-2, with D tentatively TRBD1 (5 bases). The V gene lost 0 bases and the J gene lost 6 bases, with 18 bases spanning the gap. Germline loops: CDR1 SGDLS, CDR2 YYNGEE. The CDR3 sequence is 16 residues long. CDR3 in amino acids: CASSVGEAREEDGYTF. The CDR3 nucleotides read TGTGCCAGCAGCGTAGGAGAGGCCAGGGAGGAGGATGGCTACACCTTC.

The rearrangement links TRBV6-1 to TRBJ1-2; 9 nucleotides align to TRBD1. V lost 6 bases and J lost 7; bases outside the gene matches: 9. Germline V gene lookup returns CDR1 MNHNS and CDR2 SASEGT. This CDR3 has 14 amino acids. The CDR3 spells CASRAVDRGSGYTF. The CDR3 region has the DNA TGTGCCAGCAGGGCCGTGGACAGGGGAAGTGGCTACACCTTC.

The V gene is TRBV9, the J gene TRBJ1-1, with D possibly being TRBD1 (6 bases). Trimming cost V 4 bases and J 5 bases, with 18 bases left between them. The germline V gene encodes CDR1 SGDLS and CDR2 YYNGEE. The CDR3 runs 15 residues. The CDR3 protein is CASSLTSTGRTEAFF. For the CDR3, the DNA is TGTGCCAGCAGCCTCACCTCAACAGGGCGAACTGAAGCTTTCTTT.

The chain links TRBV14 to TRBJ2-7, with no clear D. CDR1 and CDR2 (germline): SGHDN, FVKESK. The V gene lost 0 bases and the J gene lost 1 base, with 10 bases spanning the gap. The CDR3 covers 15 residues. CDR3 bases: TGTGCCAGCAGCCAAGAAGCGCACATATCCTACGAGCAGTACTTC. Amino acids: CASSQEAHISYEQYF. The complete variable domain, with remaining parts taken from reference TRBV14 and TRBJ2-7, reads EAGVTQFPSHSVIEKGQTVTLRCDPISGHDNLYWYRRVMGKEIKFLLHFVKESKQDESGMPNNRFLAERTGGTYSTLKVQPAELEDSGVYFCASSQEAHISYEQYFGPGTRLTVT.

The V and J genes are TRBV27 and TRBJ1-2, with TRBD1 as a possible D gene (5 bases). Germline loops: CDR1 MNHEY, CDR2 SMNVEV (reference sequence). The germline V and J ends were trimmed by 8 bases and 2 bases, with 12 bases remaining between them. The CDR3 covers 13 residues. Here the CDR3 DNA reads TGTGCCAGCGGACACAGGATAAACTATGGCTACACCTTC. Translation gives CASGHRINYGYTF.

This chain uses TRBV5-6 with TRBJ1-1, with TRBD1 matching over 7 bases. Germline V gene data show CDR1 as SGHDT and CDR2 as YYEEEE. J was trimmed by 0 bases and V by 4 bases; bases with no gene match: 6. The CDR3 spans 15 residues. In DNA, the CDR3 is TGTGCCAGCAGCGATGGGACAGTCATGAACACTGAAGCTTTCTTT. Amino acids: CASSDGTVMNTEAFF.

V gene TRBV11-2 combines with J gene TRBJ2-7; possibly TRBD2 for D (6 bases). CDR3 length: 15 amino acids. In germline, CDR1 is SGHAT, CDR2 FQNNGV. Trimming took 5 bases from V and 2 from J, leaving 16 bases between them. CDR3 sequence (DNA): TGTGCCAGCAGCCCCACCAGCGGGCCCACCTACGAGCAGTACTTC. Protein: CASSPTSGPTYEQYF.

The gene calls are TRBV6-6 and TRBJ1-5; perhaps TRBD1 as D (6 bases). The V end was cut by 7 bases, the J end by 5 bases, with 15 bases between. The CDR3 loop spans 14 amino acids. Germline lookup yields CDR1 MNHNY and CDR2 SVGAGI (reference sequence). The CDR3 spells CASTPTGRDQPQHF. The CDR3 DNA reads as TGTGCCAGCACCCCAACAGGGCGTGATCAGCCCCAGCATTTT.

The rearrangement uses TRBV6-8 and TRBJ2-7; D may be TRBD2 (7 bases). CDR3 length: 16 residues. Germline V gene sequence: CDR1 MNHGY, CDR2 SAAAGT. Trimming took off 1 base at V and 0 bases at J, with 13 bases between the two ends. CDR3 sequence (DNA): TGTGCCAGCAGTTACTGGGGGCGGGGGATCTCCTACGAGCAGTACTTC. Protein product: CASSYWGRGISYEQYF.

The chain employs TRBV5-6 and TRBJ2-5; possibly TRBD1 for D (6 bases). The assigned J gene may be wrong: the sequence end matches TRBJ2-7 better. Germline values: CDR1 SGHDT, CDR2 YYEEEE. The CDR3 extends over 13 amino acids. CDR3 DNA: TGTGCCAGCAGCTCGTACAGGGACAACGAGCAGTACTTC. It encodes CASSSYRDNEQYF.

The chain combines TRBV6-5 with TRBJ1-2; 7 bases line up with TRBD1. V lost 5 bases, J lost 3 bases, and 3 bases stayed unmatched. The CDR3 is 13 amino acids. Germline CDR1 and CDR2: MNHEY and SVGAGI. The CDR3 DNA reads as TGTGCCAGCAGTGGGACAGTCGACTATGGCTACACCTTC. Protein sequence: CASSGTVDYGYTF.

This chain connects TRBV6-6 to TRBJ1-6; D perhaps matches TRBD1 (6 bases). The CDR3 length is 16 residues. The V end lost 2 bases, the J end lost 6 bases, and 14 bases lay between the germline ends. CDR1 and CDR2 from the germline V gene are MNHNY and SVGAGI (reference sequence). In DNA, the CDR3 is TGTGCCAGCAGTTACCCGACAGGTCGAACTAATTCACCCCTCCACTTT. Amino acid sequence: CASSYPTGRTNSPLHF.

The chain links TRBV4-1 to TRBJ2-7; D not certain. The CDR3 runs to 15 residues. Trimming took off 4 bases at V and 1 base at J, with 14 bases between the two ends. Germline lookup yields CDR1 MGHRA and CDR2 YSYEKL. Written as DNA, the CDR3 is TGCGCCAGCAGCCCCGGGTATCAAAAGTCCTACGAGCAGTACTTC. Amino acid sequence: CASSPGYQKSYEQYF.

The rearrangement uses TRBV20-1 and TRBJ2-1; D is undetermined. Trimming left V 6 bases short and J 4 bases short, with 7 bases between. CDR1 is DFQATT and CDR2 is SNEGSKA in the germline V gene (reference sequence). The CDR3 runs 11 residues. This CDR3 is CSATTYNEQFF. DNA for the CDR3: TGCAGTGCCACTACGTACAATGAGCAGTTCTTC.

The genes are TRBV7-8 and TRBJ2-2; D is possibly TRBD1 (6 bases). Trimming took off 5 bases at V and 14 bases at J, with 21 bases between the two ends. This CDR3 has 14 amino acids. The germline V gene encodes CDR1 SGHVS and CDR2 FQNEAQ. CDR3 bases: TGTGCCAGCAGCCGGAACCGGGACACCCCATATCTGTTTTTT. Translation: CASSRNRDTPYLFF.

For the CDR3, the DNA is TGTGCCAGCACGACTAGCGGGAGGGACACCGGGGAGCTGTTTTTT. Translation gives CASTTSGRDTGELFF. This chain connects TRBV6-1 to TRBJ2-2; TRBD2 aligns across 14 bases. The CDR3 extends over 15 amino acids. Germline CDR1 and CDR2: MNHNS and SASEGT. Losses at the gene ends were 7 bases for V and 3 bases for J; bases not matched to a gene: 1.

The chain is built from TRBV9 and TRBJ2-3, with 12 positions matching TRBD2. The CDR3 contains 15 residues. From germline, CDR1 is SGDLS and CDR2 YYNGEE. After removal of 4 bases from V and 6 bases from J, the junction contained 6 bases not matched to a gene. The CDR3 bases are TGTGCCAGCAGCCCTAGCGGGAGGGCCGTTGATACGCAGTATTTT. As protein: CASSPSGRAVDTQYF.

The gene calls are TRBV6-1 and TRBJ1-3, with a possible D match to TRBD1 (5 bases). Germline values: CDR1 MNHNS, CDR2 SASEGT. With 4 bases removed from V and 4 bases from J, the gap between germline ends came to 17 bases. CDR3 length equals 16 residues. The chain's CDR3 is CASSVGRVFLGNTIYF. In DNA, the CDR3 is TGTGCCAGCAGTGTAGGCAGGGTGTTTTTAGGAAACACCATATATTTT.

V and J are TRBV4-2 and TRBJ2-2; TRBD1 might be the D (8 bases). Germline V gene data show CDR1 as LGHNA and CDR2 as YNFKEQ. V was pared by 4 bases and J by 3 bases, with 18 bases between. There are 17 residues in the CDR3. The CDR3 nucleotides read TGTGCCAGCAGCCCGCACAGGGGGAGGGAGGACACCGGGGAGCTGTTTTTT. Translating gives CASSPHRGREDTGELFF.

V gene TRBV1 combines with J gene TRBJ2-3; the table's D gene call, TRBD2, was not cross checked with the DNA. TRBV1 is described as a pseudogene. The CDR3 has 17 amino acids. CDR3 in amino acids: CTSSQNIAGGRPDTQYF. The CDR3 DNA is TGCACCAGCAGCCAGAACATAGCGGGGGGGCGTCCAGATACGCAGTATTTT.

V and J are TRBV28 and TRBJ1-5, with D possibly TRBD1 on 6 matching bases. Per the germline V gene, CDR1 is MDHEN and CDR2 is SYDVKM. V was shortened by 1 base and J by 5 bases, with 12 bases between the two germline ends. CDR3 length equals 15 residues. CDR3 loop: CASSLYGRGDQPQHF. The CDR3, as DNA: TGTGCCAGCAGTTTATACGGCAGGGGAGATCAGCCCCAGCATTTT.

This clone was seen once. The chain combines TRBV19 with TRBJ1-5; 9 nucleotides match TRBD1. Germline V gives CDR1 LNHDA, CDR2 SQIVND (reference sequence). V trimming: 7 bases; J trimming: 6 bases; junction bases outside the gene matches: 10. The CDR3 loop spans 15 amino acids. CDR3 coding DNA: TGTGCCAGTACTGGGGACAGGGTAATAAGTCAGCCCCAGCATTTT. It translates to CASTGDRVISQPQHF.